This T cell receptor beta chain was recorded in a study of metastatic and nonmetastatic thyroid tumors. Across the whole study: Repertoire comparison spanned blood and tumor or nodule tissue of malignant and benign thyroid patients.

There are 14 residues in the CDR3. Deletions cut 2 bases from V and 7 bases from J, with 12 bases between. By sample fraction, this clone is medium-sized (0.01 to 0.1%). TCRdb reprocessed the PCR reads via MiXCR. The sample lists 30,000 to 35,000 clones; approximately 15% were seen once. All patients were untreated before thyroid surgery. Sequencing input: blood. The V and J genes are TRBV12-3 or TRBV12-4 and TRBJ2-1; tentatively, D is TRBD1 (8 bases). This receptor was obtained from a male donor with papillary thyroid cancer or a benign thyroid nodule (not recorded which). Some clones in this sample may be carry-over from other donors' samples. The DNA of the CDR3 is TGTGCCAGCAGTTTAAACAGGGGGGGGAATGAGCAGTTCTTC. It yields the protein CASSLNRGGNEQFF.